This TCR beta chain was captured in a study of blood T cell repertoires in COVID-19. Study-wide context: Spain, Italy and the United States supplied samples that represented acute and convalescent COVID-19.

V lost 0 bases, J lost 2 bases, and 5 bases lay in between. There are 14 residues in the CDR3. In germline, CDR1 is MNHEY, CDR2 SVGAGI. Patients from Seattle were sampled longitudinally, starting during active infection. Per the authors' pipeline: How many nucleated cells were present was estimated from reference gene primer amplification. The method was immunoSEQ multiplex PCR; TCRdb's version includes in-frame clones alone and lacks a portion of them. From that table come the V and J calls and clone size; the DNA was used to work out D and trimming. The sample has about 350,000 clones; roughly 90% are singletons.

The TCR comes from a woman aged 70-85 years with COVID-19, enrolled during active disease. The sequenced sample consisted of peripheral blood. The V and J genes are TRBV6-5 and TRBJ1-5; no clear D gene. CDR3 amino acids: CASSYSRGNQPQHF. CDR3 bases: TGTGCCAGCAGTTACTCGAGGGGCAATCAGCCCCAGCATTTT.